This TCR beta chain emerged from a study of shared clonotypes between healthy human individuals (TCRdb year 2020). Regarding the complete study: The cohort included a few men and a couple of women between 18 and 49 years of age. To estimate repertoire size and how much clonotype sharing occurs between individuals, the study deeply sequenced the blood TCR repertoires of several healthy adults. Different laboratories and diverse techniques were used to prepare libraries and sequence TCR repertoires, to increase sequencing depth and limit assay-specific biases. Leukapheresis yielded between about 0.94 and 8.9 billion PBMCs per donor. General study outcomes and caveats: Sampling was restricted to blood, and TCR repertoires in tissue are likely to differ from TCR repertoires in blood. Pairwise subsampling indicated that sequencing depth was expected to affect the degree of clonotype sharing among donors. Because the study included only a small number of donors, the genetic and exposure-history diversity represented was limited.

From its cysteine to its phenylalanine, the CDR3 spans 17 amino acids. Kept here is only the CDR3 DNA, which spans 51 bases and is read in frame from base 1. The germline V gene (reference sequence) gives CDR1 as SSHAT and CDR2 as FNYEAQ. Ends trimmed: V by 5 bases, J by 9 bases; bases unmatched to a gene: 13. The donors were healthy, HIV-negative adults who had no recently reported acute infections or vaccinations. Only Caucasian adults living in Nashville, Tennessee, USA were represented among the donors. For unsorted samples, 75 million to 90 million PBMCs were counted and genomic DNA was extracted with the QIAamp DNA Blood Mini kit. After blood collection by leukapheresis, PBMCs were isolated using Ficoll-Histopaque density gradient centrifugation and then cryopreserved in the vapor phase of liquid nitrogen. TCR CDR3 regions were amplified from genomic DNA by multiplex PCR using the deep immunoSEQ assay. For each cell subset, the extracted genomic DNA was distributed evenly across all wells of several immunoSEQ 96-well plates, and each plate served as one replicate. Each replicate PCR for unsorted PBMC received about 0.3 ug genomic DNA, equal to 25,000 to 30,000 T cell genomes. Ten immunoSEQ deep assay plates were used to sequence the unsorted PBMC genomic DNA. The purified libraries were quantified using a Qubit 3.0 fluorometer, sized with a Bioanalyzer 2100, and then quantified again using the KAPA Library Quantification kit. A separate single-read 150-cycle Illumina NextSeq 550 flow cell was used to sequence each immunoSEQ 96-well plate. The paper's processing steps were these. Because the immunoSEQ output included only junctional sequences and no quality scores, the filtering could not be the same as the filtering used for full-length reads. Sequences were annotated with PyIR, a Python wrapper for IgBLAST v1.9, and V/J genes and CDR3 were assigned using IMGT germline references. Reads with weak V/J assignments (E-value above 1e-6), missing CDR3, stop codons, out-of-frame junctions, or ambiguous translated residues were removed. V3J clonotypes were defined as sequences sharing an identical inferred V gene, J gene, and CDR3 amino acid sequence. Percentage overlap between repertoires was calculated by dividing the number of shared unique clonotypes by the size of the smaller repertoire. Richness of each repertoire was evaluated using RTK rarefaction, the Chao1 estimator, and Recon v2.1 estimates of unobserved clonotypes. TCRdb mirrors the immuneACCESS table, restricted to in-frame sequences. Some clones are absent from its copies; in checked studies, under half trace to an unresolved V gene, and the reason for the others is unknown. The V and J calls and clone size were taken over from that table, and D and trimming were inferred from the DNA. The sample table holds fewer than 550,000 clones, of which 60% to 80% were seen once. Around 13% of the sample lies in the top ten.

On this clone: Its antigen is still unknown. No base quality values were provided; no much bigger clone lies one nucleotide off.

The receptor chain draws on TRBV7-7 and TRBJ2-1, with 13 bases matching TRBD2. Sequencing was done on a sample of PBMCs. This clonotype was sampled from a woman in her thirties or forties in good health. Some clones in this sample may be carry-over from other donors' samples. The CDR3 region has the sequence CASSRYPGTSGIGEQFF. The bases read TGTGCCAGCAGCCGCTACCCCGGGACTAGCGGGATCGGTGAGCAGTTCTTC.